This TCR beta chain was identified in a study of T cells in Graves' hyperthyroidism and ophthalmopathy. Turning to the study itself: The initial diagnosis was the point when peripheral blood was collected, ahead of any treatment.

Amplification targeted TCR beta CDR3 regions from RNA transcripts. First-round RT-PCR with HTBI primers amplified the TCR CDR3 region. TCRdb called the multiplex PCR reads again in MiXCR, with one record for every CDR3 protein. The data contain under 650,000 distinct CDR3 sequences, 15% to 20% of them seen just once; the ten biggest clones take up around 4%. This clonotype was detected a few times. The target antigen is unknown. Study-level points and caveats: Stable hyperthyroidism was separated from ophthalmopathy by a model based on 13 V-J features.

The sample consisted of blood. The clonotype was recovered from a woman younger than 45 with Graves' hyperthyroidism.

The CDR3 sequence is CASSLDGGGSPLHF. CDR3 in DNA: TGCGCCAGCAGCTTGGACGGGGGAGGTTCACCCCTCCACTTT. The J gene is TRBJ1-6, the V gene TRBV5-1; perhaps TRBD1 as D (5 bases). Germline values: CDR1 SGHRS, CDR2 YFSETQ. V was clipped by 0 bases and J by 9 bases, with 10 bases between them. The CDR3 consists of 14 residues. The full variable domain, with the rest looked up from reference TRBV5-1 and TRBJ1-6, is KAGVTQTPRYLIKTRGQQVTLSCSPISGHRSVSWYQQTPGQGLQFLFEYFSETQRNKGNFPGRFSGRQFSNSRSEMNVSTLELGDSALYLCASSLDGGGSPLHFGNGTRLTVT.